Listed here are 24 T cell receptor beta chains from one sample, sequenced in a study of T cell responses to AZD1222 COVID-19 vaccine. Only in-frame clones appear in the TCRdb table, and some are missing; sequencing was by immunoSEQ multiplex PCR. The sample has roughly 150,000 clones, more than 85% seen once. Sequencing used peripheral blood, obtained on day 0 of AZD1222 vaccination. The receptors originated from an adult in good health.

As regards this clone: Other DNA sequences in the same sample also yield this CDR3. The CDR3 loop is CSVDQGTEAFF. In DNA form, the CDR3 reads TGCAGCGTTGACCAGGGCACTGAAGCTTTCTTT. The gene calls are TRBV29-1 and TRBJ1-1; D possibly corresponds to TRBD1 (5 bases). Germline V gene data show CDR1 as SQVTM and CDR2 as ANQGSEA. Trimming took 3 bases from V and 4 from J, leaving 6 bases between them. The CDR3 length is 11 residues.

This clone was seen a few times. The CDR3 protein is CASLAVSSYEQYF. In nucleotides, the CDR3 is TGTGCCAGCTTAGCGGTAAGCTCCTACGAGCAGTACTTC. The chain is built from TRBV28 and TRBJ2-7; tentatively, D is TRBD2 (6 bases). This CDR3 spans 13 amino acids. V was shortened by 8 bases and J by 0 bases, with 11 bases between the two germline ends. Germline CDR1 and CDR2: MDHEN and SYDVKM.

V gene TRBV5-1 combines with J gene TRBJ2-7; TRBD1 agrees at 8 bases. The CDR3 is 14 residues long. Germline CDR1 and CDR2: SGHRS and YFSETQ. V was pared by 0 bases and J by 4 bases, with 3 bases of the junction left unmatched. The CDR3 coding sequence is TGCGCCAGCAGCTTGGGCAGGGGGCCTTACGAGCAGTACTTC. Translation: CASSLGRGPYEQYF.

The chain joins TRBV20-1 to TRBJ2-7; TRBD1 agrees at 7 bases. Germline assignment: CDR1 DFQATT and CDR2 SNEGSKA (reference sequence). The CDR3 covers 15 residues. V gave up 3 bases and J gave up 2 bases; unmatched junction bases: 10. The CDR3 DNA reads as TGCAGTGCTAGTCAAGTGTTGGGACAGACCTACGAGCAGTACTTC. Amino acid sequence: CSASQVLGQTYEQYF.

J is TRBJ2-7 and V is TRBV21-1; the table's D gene call, TRBD2, was not cross checked with the DNA. TRBV21-1 constitutes a pseudogene. This CDR3 has 17 amino acids. The CDR3 is CASSKYEGGPGWYEQYF. CDR3 bases: TGTGCCAGCAGCAAATATGAGGGAGGGCCGGGTTGGTACGAGCAGTACTTC.

The chain joins TRBV28 to TRBJ2-5; possibly TRBD2 for D (5 bases). Deletions cut 1 base from V and 3 bases from J, with 6 bases between. CDR3 length equals 13 residues. Looked up from germline, CDR1 is MDHEN and CDR2 is SYDVKM. The CDR3 nucleotides are TGTGCCAGCAGTTTATCCGGGGAAGAGACCCAGTACTTC. As protein: CASSLSGEETQYF. Complete variable domain (other parts from reference TRBV28 and TRBJ2-5): DVKVTQSSRYLVKRTGEKVFLECVQDMDHENMFWYRQDPGLGLRLIYFSYDVKMKEKGDIPEGYSVSREKKERFSLILESASTNQTSMYLCASSLSGEETQYFGPGTRLLVL.

This chain connects TRBV20-1 to TRBJ1-5; perhaps TRBD1 as D (6 bases). V gave up 3 bases and J gave up 5 bases, with 11 bases separating them. Per the germline V gene, CDR1 is DFQATT and CDR2 is SNEGSKA (reference sequence). The CDR3 runs 13 residues. The CDR3 DNA reads TGCAGTGCTAGTATACAGGGAGATCAGCCCCAGCATTTT. It codes for CSASIQGDQPQHF.

The V gene is TRBV5-1, the J gene TRBJ2-5; 12 nucleotides align to TRBD1. The CDR3 has 14 residues. Germline CDR1 is SGHRS and CDR2 is YFSETQ. The V segment lost 6 bases and the J segment 5 bases; nucleotides outside the gene matches: 5. In DNA, the CDR3 is TGCGCCAGCACCCGGGACAGGGGGCTGGAGACCCAGTACTTC. Its protein product is CASTRDRGLETQYF.

The rearrangement uses TRBV30 and TRBJ1-1; a weak D match, TRBD1 (6 bases). The CDR3 length is 14 residues. Trimming left V 0 bases short and J 1 base short, with 9 bases between. Germline assignment: CDR1 GTSNPN and CDR2 SVGIG (reference sequence). CDR3 bases: TGTGCCTGGAGTGTAGGGGGAGGGAACACTGAAGCTTTCTTT. It is translated as CAWSVGGGNTEAFF.

The V and J genes are TRBV7-9 and TRBJ2-3, with D possibly being TRBD1 (5 bases). From germline, CDR1 is SEHNR and CDR2 FQNEAQ (reference sequence). The CDR3 covers 14 residues. V lost 1 base, J lost 3 bases, and 8 bases lay in between. Written as DNA, the CDR3 is TGTGCCAGCAGCTTAGGACAGAATACAGATACGCAGTATTTT. Protein sequence: CASSLGQNTDTQYF.

This clone was seen just once. The chain is built from TRBV9 and TRBJ2-6; D ambiguous. Trimming took off 4 bases at V and 4 bases at J, with 18 bases between the two ends. This CDR3 contains 17 residues. Germline lookup yields CDR1 SGDLS and CDR2 YYNGEE. In DNA, the CDR3 is TGTGCCAGCAGCACCTACGGTAGGGTGCCCGGGGCCAACGTCCTGACTTTC. This encodes CASSTYGRVPGANVLTF. Variable domain in full (rest from reference TRBV9 and TRBJ2-6): DSGVTQTPKHLITATGQRVTLRCSPRSGDLSVYWYQQSLDQGLQFLIQYYNGEERAKGNILERFSAQQFPDLHSELNLSSLELGDSALYFCASSTYGRVPGANVLTFGAGSRLTVL.

The V and J genes are TRBV9 and TRBJ2-3; 8 nucleotides agree with TRBD2. Germline values: CDR1 SGDLS, CDR2 YYNGEE. The CDR3 sequence is 18 residues long. The V and J ends lost 0 bases and 2 bases, in that order; junction bases with no gene match: 11. CDR3 nucleotides: TGTGCCAGCAGCGTAGAGAGGGGACTAGTCTCACCCACAGATACGCAGTATTTT. As protein: CASSVERGLVSPTDTQYF.

The rearrangement links TRBV10-1 to TRBJ2-5; the match to TRBD2 covers 11 bases. CDR1 and CDR2 (germline): WNHNN, SYGVQD (reference sequence). CDR3 length equals 16 residues. The trim removed 6 bases at V and 1 base at J, leaving 7 bases unmatched. The CDR3 bases are TGCGCCAGCAGCCGAGGACTAGCGGGTTCCCAAGAGACCCAGTACTTC. It translates to CASSRGLAGSQETQYF.

This clone was detected only once. The chain is built from TRBV7-9 and TRBJ1-1, with 8 bases lining up with TRBD1. The ends lost 3 bases at V and 4 bases at J; junction bases unmatched: 7. The CDR3 sequence is 15 residues long. Germline CDR1 is SEHNR and CDR2 is FQNEAQ (reference sequence). CDR3 residues: CASSFGQGVFTEAFF. The DNA of the CDR3 is TGTGCCAGCAGCTTCGGACAGGGTGTATTCACTGAAGCTTTCTTT.

The rearrangement joins TRBV11-2 to TRBJ2-7; 7 bases map to TRBD1. The germline V gene has CDR1 SGHAT and CDR2 FQNNGV. The CDR3 runs to 16 residues. The junction had 13 bases not matched to a gene; V was cut back by 5 bases and J by 3 bases. The CDR3 nucleotides are TGTGCCAGCAGCCCCCCGGGACAGCCAATCTTCTACGAGCAGTACTTC. It specifies CASSPPGQPIFYEQYF. The complete variable domain, with remaining parts taken from reference TRBV11-2 and TRBJ2-7, reads EAGVAQSPRYKIIEKRQSVAFWCNPISGHATLYWYQQILGQGPKLLIQFQNNGVVDDSQLPKDRFSAERLKGVDSTLKIQPAKLEDSAVYLCASSPPGQPIFYEQYFGPGTRLTVT.

The chain joins TRBV7-9 to TRBJ1-1; weak D call: TRBD1 (5 bases). Between the trimmed V and J ends, which lost 1 base and 8 bases, there was a span of 11 bases. The CDR3 sequence is 13 residues long. Germline CDR1 SEHNR, CDR2 FQNEAQ (reference sequence). The CDR3 here is CASSLGGSGEAFF. The CDR3 coding sequence is TGTGCCAGCAGCTTAGGGGGATCAGGGGAAGCTTTCTTT.

The rearrangement joins TRBV25-1 to TRBJ2-2; 9 bases are shared with TRBD1. Germline V gene data show CDR1 as MGHDK and CDR2 as SYGVNS. This CDR3 has 14 residues. Trimming removed 6 bases from V and 3 bases from J; junction bases left unmatched: 2. CDR3 in amino acids: CASRGQGDTGELFF. The CDR3, as DNA: TGTGCCAGCAGGGGACAGGGCGACACCGGGGAGCTGTTTTTT.

This rearrangement joins TRBV7-2 to TRBJ2-1; D is possibly TRBD1 or TRBD2 (5 bases each). The V end was cut by 3 bases, the J end by 6 bases, with 18 bases between. This CDR3 comprises 16 residues. Germline V CDR1 and CDR2: SGHTA, FQGNSA. CDR3 DNA sequence: TGTGCCAGCAGCTTGGTCGGGACGACCCCCTTCAATGAGCAGTTCTTC. It is translated as CASSLVGTTPFNEQFF.

The chain couples TRBV10-1 to TRBJ2-1; weak D call: TRBD1 (6 bases). The CDR3 is 16 amino acids. From germline, CDR1 is WNHNN and CDR2 SYGVQD (reference sequence). V was clipped by 0 bases and J by 2 bases, with 11 bases between them. Here the CDR3 DNA reads TGCGCCAGCAGTGAGTCTGCAGGGGCCACCTACAATGAGCAGTTCTTC. Translating it yields CASSESAGATYNEQFF.

The chain combines TRBV28 with TRBJ2-5, with 8 bases fitting TRBD1. The CDR3 extends over 16 amino acids. V lost 7 bases and J lost 4; bases outside the gene matches: 14. Germline V gene lookup returns CDR1 MDHEN and CDR2 SYDVKM. CDR3 bases: TGTGCCAGCACCGCTGAGGGTGCAGGGGGCCGAGAGACCCAGTACTTC. It codes for CASTAEGAGGRETQYF.

The chain joins TRBV28 to TRBJ2-7; D ambiguous. Germline assignment: CDR1 MDHEN and CDR2 SYDVKM. The V gene lost 2 bases and the J gene lost 1 base, with 6 bases spanning the gap. The CDR3 contains 13 residues. DNA of the CDR3: TGTGCCAGCAGTTTAATCGGTTCCTACGAGCAGTACTTC. Translating it yields CASSLIGSYEQYF.

The CDR3 spells CASSYRWGAGEQYF. CDR3 coding DNA: TGTGCCAGCAGTTACCGGTGGGGCGCTGGAGAGCAGTACTTC. V and J are TRBV6-5 and TRBJ2-7; a possible D gene is TRBD1 (5 bases). V lost 2 bases and J 7 bases, leaving 15 bases between the germline ends. The CDR3 length is 14 residues. CDR1 and CDR2 from the germline V gene are MNHEY and SVGAGI.

The CDR3 nucleotides are TGTGCCAGCCAAGGGCCTTTCTCCTACGAGCAGTACTTC. Translated, it gives CASQGPFSYEQYF. The chain couples TRBV12-3 or TRBV12-4 to TRBJ2-7; no clear D gene. The V gene lost 8 bases and the J gene lost 0 bases, with 11 bases spanning the gap. This CDR3 is built from 13 residues.

The V and J genes are TRBV12-5 and TRBJ1-5, with D unclear. The V and J ends lost 2 bases and 3 bases respectively, with 8 bases between them. Germline V gives CDR1 LGHNT, CDR2 FRNRAP. The length of the CDR3 is 14 residues. In nucleotides, the CDR3 is TGTGCTAGTGGTTTGAACAAGCCCAATCAGCCCCAGCATTTT. Translated: CASGLNKPNQPQHF.